This T cell receptor (beta chain) was retrieved from a study of cytomegalovirus exposure and HLA in healthy donors. PCR amplification relied on 60 Vbeta primers (plus 13 Jbeta primers). Assay used: immunoSEQ multiplex PCR; TCRdb lists only in-frame clones, some missing. This sample has 100,000 to 150,000 clones, with roughly 86% found just once. Trimming cost V 6 bases and J 0 bases; bases outside gene matches: 8. The CDR3 has 16 residues. Germline assignment: CDR1 MDHEN and CDR2 SYDVKM. Points on this clone: Antigen specificity is unknown.

Overall study results and limits: As a later analysis revealed, most CMV-associated TCR beta chains appeared HLA-restricted. HLA-A and HLA-B allele assignments for most subjects were reportedly predicted accurately using TCR beta sequences.

This TCR derives from a man between 18 and 29 years old in good health and CMV-seronegative. The chain has TRBV28 and TRBJ2-3; TRBD2 matches at 8 bases. Sequenced: PBMCs. The CDR3 spells CASSTTSGPSTDTQYF. CDR3 sequence (DNA): TGTGCCAGCAGCACCACTAGCGGCCCAAGCACAGATACGCAGTATTTT.